The T cell receptor (beta chain) described here comes from a study of T cell responses to AZD1222 COVID-19 vaccine. On the study more broadly: The analysis combined second doses at about 4 or about 12 weeks.

Deletions cut 7 bases from V and 2 bases from J, with 12 bases between. In germline, CDR1 is MNHEY, CDR2 SVGAGI. The CDR3 consists of 13 residues. Study-wide points: Just a handful of AZD1222 recipients were seropositive at baseline. White British people made up most donors, females outnumbered males, and clonal diversity was possibly underestimated. Repertoire sampling happened only post peak T cell response.

Repertoires were generated with immunoSEQ multiplex PCR, while TCRdb's copy carries only in-frame clones and drops some. The data hold about 120,000 clones, with roughly 87% observed a single time. Regarding this clone: Its antigen remains unidentified.

The gene calls are TRBV6-5 and TRBJ2-7; D is unresolved. Specimen: peripheral blood, collected on day 0 of AZD1222 vaccination. This TCR derives from an adult in good health. The CDR3 bases are TGTGCCAGCACGGGTTGGAACCCCTACGAGCAGTACTTC. It translates to CASTGWNPYEQYF.